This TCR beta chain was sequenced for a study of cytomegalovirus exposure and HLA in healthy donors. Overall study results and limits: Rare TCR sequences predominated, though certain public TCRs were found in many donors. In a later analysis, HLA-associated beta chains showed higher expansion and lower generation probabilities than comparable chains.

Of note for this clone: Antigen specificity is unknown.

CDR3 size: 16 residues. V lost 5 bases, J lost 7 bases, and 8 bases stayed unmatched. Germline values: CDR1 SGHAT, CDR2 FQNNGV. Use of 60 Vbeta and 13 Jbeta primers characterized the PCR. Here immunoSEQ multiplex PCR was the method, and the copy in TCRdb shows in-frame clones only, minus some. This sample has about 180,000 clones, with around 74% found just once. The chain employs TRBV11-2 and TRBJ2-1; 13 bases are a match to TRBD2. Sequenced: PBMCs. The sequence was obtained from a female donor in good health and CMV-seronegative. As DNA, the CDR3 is TGTGCCAGCAGCCCACCGCCGGGACTAGCGGGGAATGAGCAGTTCTTC. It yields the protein CASSPPPGLAGNEQFF.